One sample yielded the 25 T cell receptor beta chains listed below, sequenced in a study of cytomegalovirus exposure and HLA in healthy donors. Use of 60 Vbeta and 13 Jbeta primers characterized the PCR. TCRdb's table, derived via immunoSEQ multiplex PCR, lists solely in-frame clones and lacks some. The data hold about 150,000 clones, with around 78% observed a single time. The sequenced sample was PBMCs. The receptors shown here come from a man between 35 and 55 years old in good health and CMV-seronegative.

The rearrangement joins TRBV4-1 to TRBJ1-3; unclear D gene. CDR3 size: 13 residues. V was pared by 4 bases and J by 7 bases, with 11 bases between. Per the germline V gene, CDR1 is MGHRA and CDR2 is YSYEKL. CDR3 nucleotides: TGCGCCAGCAGCCGCTACGGGGATAACACCATATATTTT. As protein: CASSRYGDNTIYF.

This clone was observed a handful of times. J is TRBJ1-1 and V is TRBV18; D may be TRBD1 (5 bases). V was trimmed by 1 base and J by 7 bases, leaving 7 bases between them. CDR1 is KGHSH, CDR2 LQKENI, per germline. The CDR3 is made up of 12 amino acids. CDR3 DNA sequence: TGTGCCAGCTCACCACGGGGCGTTGAAGCTTTCTTT. It translates to CASSPRGVEAFF.

This rearrangement joins TRBV30 to TRBJ1-5; perhaps TRBD1 as D (6 bases). With 5 bases removed from V and 0 bases from J, the gap between germline ends came to 20 bases. The length of the CDR3 is 17 residues. Germline V gene lookup returns CDR1 GTSNPN and CDR2 SVGIG (reference sequence). CDR3 loop: CAWDPGQMPNSNQPQHF. The CDR3 coding sequence is TGTGCCTGGGACCCGGGACAAATGCCCAATAGCAATCAGCCCCAGCATTTT. The whole variable domain, remainder taken from reference TRBV30 and TRBJ1-5, is SQTIHQWPATLVQPVGSPLSLECTVEGTSNPNLYWYRQAAGRGLQLLFYSVGIGQISSEVPQNLSASRPQDRQFILSSKKLLLSDSGFYLCAWDPGQMPNSNQPQHFGDGTRLSIL.

This clone was detected once. This chain links TRBV7-2 with TRBJ2-3, with TRBD2 matching 10 bases. The trim removed 0 bases at V and 1 base at J, leaving 1 base unmatched. Germline lookup yields CDR1 SGHTA and CDR2 FQGNSA. CDR3 length: 16 amino acids. The CDR3, as DNA: TGTGCCAGCAGCTTAGCGGGGACTAGCGGCACAGATACGCAGTATTTT. Translating gives CASSLAGTSGTDTQYF.

A remark on this clone: A read error may produce the germline difference seen at one junction end. The V gene is TRBV11-3, the J gene TRBJ2-6; weak D call: TRBD1 (5 bases). This CDR3 spans 17 amino acids. In germline, CDR1 is SGHNT, CDR2 YENEEA. The CDR3 sequence: CASSPGSATPGANGLTF. The CDR3 region has the DNA TGTGCCAGCAGCCCAGGTTCCGCCACCCCTGGGGCCAACGGCCTGACTTTC.

This clone has only a few counts. This sequence joins TRBV6-4 and TRBJ2-7, with 7 bases fitting TRBD2. The CDR3 sequence is 16 residues long. The V gene's germline CDR1 is MRHNA and CDR2 SNTAGT. Trimming cost V 7 bases and J 0 bases; bases outside gene matches: 12. Here the CDR3 reads CASISWEGRYSYEQYV. The CDR3 DNA reads TGTGCCAGCATTTCCTGGGAGGGCCGTTACTCCTACGAGCAGTACGTC.

This clone has a single count. The CDR3 sequence is CASSPGTGVYEQYF. The CDR3 DNA reads TGTGCCAGTAGTCCCGGGACAGGGGTCTACGAGCAGTACTTC. This sequence joins TRBV19 and TRBJ2-7, with 10 bases fitting TRBD1. The V and J ends lost 5 bases and 3 bases, in that order; junction bases with no gene match: 4. CDR1 and CDR2 (germline): LNHDA, SQIVND (reference sequence). This CDR3 contains 14 residues.

This sequence joins TRBV6-1 and TRBJ1-5; no clear D gene. This CDR3 spans 14 amino acids. V shed 0 bases and J shed 3 bases, with 6 bases lying between them. Germline values: CDR1 MNHNS, CDR2 SASEGT. The CDR3 region has the DNA TGTGCCAGCAGTGAAGCGGCAGTCAATCAGCCCCAGCATTTT. Translated: CASSEAAVNQPQHF.

This rearrangement joins TRBV27 to TRBJ2-4, with no clear D. With 5 bases removed from V and 2 bases from J, the gap between germline ends came to 13 bases. Germline V lookup: CDR1 MNHEY, CDR2 SMNVEV (reference sequence). CDR3 length equals 15 residues. CDR3 coding DNA: TGTGCCAGCAGTCCCCTGGGCGCGACCAAAAACATTCAGTACTTC. Translation gives CASSPLGATKNIQYF.

The chain combines TRBV28 with TRBJ1-2; 8 positions agree with TRBD1. The CDR3 runs 14 residues. J was trimmed by 4 bases and V by 6 bases; bases with no gene match: 7. CDR1 is MDHEN and CDR2 is SYDVKM in the germline V gene. CDR3 sequence (DNA): TGTGCCAGCAGGGACAGGGACCCCTCCTATGGCTACACCTTC. Translation: CASRDRDPSYGYTF.

This sequence joins TRBV27 and TRBJ1-1; D might be TRBD1 (5 bases). Germline V CDR1 and CDR2: MNHEY, SMNVEV (reference sequence). The ends were cut back, 1 base at V and 2 bases at J, with 11 bases in the middle. The CDR3 is 15 amino acids. The CDR3: CASSLYWGANTEAFF. The CDR3 bases are TGTGCCAGCAGTTTATATTGGGGCGCCAACACTGAAGCTTTCTTT.

The chain joins TRBV5-1 to TRBJ2-1, with TRBD1 identical over 9 bases. Germline V lookup: CDR1 SGHRS, CDR2 YFSETQ. The CDR3 covers 15 residues. The trim removed 3 bases at V and 8 bases at J, leaving 9 bases unmatched. The DNA for the CDR3 is TGCGCCAGCAGCTATACAGGGGGCGGGCTGGATGAGCAGTTCTTC. Translating gives CASSYTGGGLDEQFF.

This chain uses TRBV7-3 with TRBJ2-6; D not resolved. The length of the CDR3 is 17 residues. The germline V gene has CDR1 SGHTA and CDR2 FQGTGA. The V end was cut by 5 bases, the J end by 3 bases, with 17 bases between. CDR3 region: CASSPLLSVDGANVLTF. Here the CDR3 DNA reads TGTGCCAGCAGCCCCCTACTGAGCGTAGATGGGGCCAACGTCCTGACTTTC.

V is TRBV19 and J is TRBJ1-5, with 10 nucleotides matching TRBD1. Germline V gives CDR1 LNHDA, CDR2 SQIVND (reference sequence). With V trimmed by 1 base and J by 7 bases, 4 bases remained unmatched. This CDR3 region has 15 residues. Here the CDR3 DNA reads TGTGCCAGTAGTATAGGGGACAGGGGCTTCCAGCCCCAGCATTTT. Its translation: CASSIGDRGFQPQHF.

Written as DNA, the CDR3 is TGTGCCAGCAGTTTACAGGGGCCGAACTACGAGCAGTACTTC. Protein: CASSLQGPNYEQYF. This chain uses TRBV27 with TRBJ2-7; D perhaps matches TRBD1 (6 bases). Germline lookup yields CDR1 MNHEY and CDR2 SMNVEV (reference sequence). The CDR3 length is 14 residues. The V end lost 2 bases, the J end lost 3 bases, and 11 bases lay between the germline ends.

This clone showed up just once. The chain links TRBV5-6 to TRBJ1-4; 9 bases fit TRBD1. There are 16 residues in the CDR3. CDR1 is SGHDT, CDR2 YYEEEE, per germline. Trimming cost V 4 bases and J 14 bases; bases outside gene matches: 18. The CDR3 region has the DNA TGTGCCAGCAGCCTGACAGGGGGGTCCGTGAAAAATAGGCTGTTTTTT. Protein: CASSLTGGSVKNRLFF.

The gene calls are TRBV7-6 and TRBJ2-7; D is unclear. V shed 1 base and J shed 2 bases, with 6 bases lying between them. Germline loops: CDR1 SGHVS, CDR2 FNYEAQ. CDR3 length: 13 residues. CDR3 DNA: TGTGCCAGCAGCTTAGGCGGCCCCTACGAGCAGTACTTC. This translates into CASSLGGPYEQYF.

The V gene is TRBV2, the J gene TRBJ1-2; the D is unclear. V dropped 3 bases and J dropped 1 base, with 6 bases sitting between them. Germline V gives CDR1 SNHLY, CDR2 FYNNEI. This CDR3 contains 13 residues. CDR3 sequence reads: CASSERLNYGYTF. DNA of the CDR3: TGTGCCAGCAGTGAGAGGCTTAACTATGGCTACACCTTC.

The chain has TRBV7-9 and TRBJ2-3, with 10 bases fitting TRBD2. The CDR3 totals 17 residues. Germline CDR1 reads SEHNR; CDR2 reads FQNEAQ (reference sequence). V lost 2 bases, J lost 1 base, and 6 bases stayed unmatched. Here the CDR3 DNA reads TGTGCCAGCAGCTTACGACTAGCGGGTTTGGGCACAGATACGCAGTATTTT. Its protein is CASSLRLAGLGTDTQYF.

The CDR3: CASSLSGRETQYF. DNA for the CDR3: TGTGCCAGCAGCCTCAGCGGGAGGGAGACCCAGTACTTC. The V gene is TRBV13, the J gene TRBJ2-5; 9 nucleotides align to TRBD2. The CDR3 runs 13 residues. Germline lookup yields CDR1 PRHDT and CDR2 FYEKMQ (reference sequence). The ends lost 5 bases at V and 5 bases at J; junction bases unmatched: 3.

This chain joins TRBV15 and TRBJ2-7; 7 nucleotides line up with TRBD1. After removal of 5 bases from V and 3 bases from J, the junction contained 4 bases not matched to a gene. This CDR3 is built from 13 residues. The V gene's germline CDR1 is LNHNV and CDR2 YYDKDF (reference sequence). CDR3 region: CATSGDSGYEQYF. The CDR3 DNA is TGTGCCACCAGCGGGGACAGCGGCTACGAGCAGTACTTC.

This chain links TRBV5-1 with TRBJ2-2, with a tentative D call TRBD2 (5 bases). Trimming pared 4 bases from V and 0 bases from J, leaving 13 bases between. CDR3 size: 16 residues. Germline CDR1 is SGHRS and CDR2 is YFSETQ. CDR3 loop: CASSGESLANTGELFF. CDR3 sequence (DNA): TGCGCCAGCAGCGGGGAGTCTCTAGCGAACACCGGGGAGCTGTTTTTT.

The rearrangement joins TRBV4-2 to TRBJ2-3; 9 bases map to TRBD2. This CDR3 contains 16 residues. CDR1 and CDR2 (germline): LGHNA, YNFKEQ. After removal of 1 base from V and 6 bases from J, the junction contained 8 bases not matched to a gene. The CDR3 loop reads CASSQVVARGGDTQYF. The CDR3 nucleotides are TGTGCCAGCAGCCAAGTGGTAGCGCGGGGGGGGGATACGCAGTATTTT.

This chain links TRBV7-9 with TRBJ2-7; TRBD1 matches 12 bases. The CDR3 runs to 16 residues. Germline loops: CDR1 SEHNR, CDR2 FQNEAQ (reference sequence). The V gene end was trimmed by 5 bases and the J gene end by 4 bases; junction bases not matched to a gene: 9. The CDR3 loop is CASSISPGQGAYEQYF. The CDR3 DNA sequence: TGTGCCAGCAGCATATCCCCGGGACAGGGGGCGTACGAGCAGTACTTC.

The chain combines TRBV7-9 with TRBJ1-3; 8 nucleotides agree with TRBD1. Germline V lookup: CDR1 SEHNR, CDR2 FQNEAQ (reference sequence). V gave up 4 bases and J gave up 2 bases; unmatched junction bases: 4. CDR3 length: 15 amino acids. CDR3 bases: TGTGCCAGCAGCTCCGACAGGGGCACTGGAAACACCATATATTTT. Translation gives CASSSDRGTGNTIYF.